The present TCR beta chain was sequenced within a study of identical twins. Study-wide points: Out-of-frame alpha sequences that twins shared showed excess low generation probability. Invariant cells of the MAIT and iNKT types might have partly distorted the zero-insertion analyses. Twins' excess sharing was less marked for out-of-frame beta sequences.

Germline V gene data show CDR1 as MNHEY and CDR2 as SMNVEV (reference sequence). V was clipped by 6 bases and J by 0 bases, with 21 bases between them. The CDR3 is 17 amino acids. TCRdb independently ran MiXCR on the 5' RACE reads; one entry per CDR3 protein. Of around 490,000 distinct CDR3 sequences listed, about a fifth are singletons. Of note for this clonotype: Its matching antigen is unknown.

This same sample was also taken into another study, of yellow fever vaccine responses in identical twins. Per that paper: Among the twins, the vaccine T cell response reportedly seemed partly convergent and partly personalized.

The chain has TRBV27 and TRBJ2-7, with a possible D match to TRBD1 (6 bases). The material sequenced was CD4+ T cells sorted from blood. The receptor was derived from a young woman in good health. The CDR3: CASRPAHRTESSYEQYV. CDR3 in DNA: TGTGCCAGCAGACCCGCCCATAGGACAGAGAGCTCCTACGAGCAGTACGTC.